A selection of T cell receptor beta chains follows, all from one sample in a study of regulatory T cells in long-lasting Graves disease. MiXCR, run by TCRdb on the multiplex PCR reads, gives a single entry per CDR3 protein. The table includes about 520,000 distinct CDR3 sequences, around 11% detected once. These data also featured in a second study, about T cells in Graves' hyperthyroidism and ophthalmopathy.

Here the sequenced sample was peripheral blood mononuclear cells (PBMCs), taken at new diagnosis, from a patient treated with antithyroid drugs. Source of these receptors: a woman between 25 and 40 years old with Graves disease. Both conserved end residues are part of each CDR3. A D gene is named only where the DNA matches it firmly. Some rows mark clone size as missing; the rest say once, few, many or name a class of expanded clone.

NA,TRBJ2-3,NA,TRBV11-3,CAGSPFVGTDTQYF,TGTGCCGGCAGCCCATTTGTGGGGACAGATACGCAGTATTTT
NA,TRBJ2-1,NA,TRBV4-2,CASSQAVGGPSVHNEQFF,TGTGCCAGCAGCCAAGCCGTGGGTGGGCCCTCTGTACACAATGAGCAGTTCTTC
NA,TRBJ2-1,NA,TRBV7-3,CASSPSSENNEQFF,TGTGCCAGCAGCCCCTCGTCGGAGAACAATGAGCAGTTCTTC
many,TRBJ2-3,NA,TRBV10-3,CAISHPTSTDTQYF,TGTGCCATCAGCCACCCGACTAGCACAGATACGCAGTATTTT
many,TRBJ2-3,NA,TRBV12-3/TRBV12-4,CASSLAGATGTDTQYF,TGTGCCAGCAGTTTAGCAGGGGCGACGGGCACAGATACGCAGTATTTT
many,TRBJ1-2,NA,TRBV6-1,CASSEDRYPVDTF,TGTGCCAGCAGTGAGGACCGTTATCCGGTGGACACCTTC
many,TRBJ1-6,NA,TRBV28,CASTSGAHLISSPLHF,TGTGCCAGCACCTCCGGAGCACATTTGATCTCCTCACCCCTCCACTTT
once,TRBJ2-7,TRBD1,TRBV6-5,CASSYMGTAYEQYF,TGTGCCAGCAGTTACATGGGGACAGCCTACGAGCAGTACTTC
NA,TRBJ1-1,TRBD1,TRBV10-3,CAISDGDRGRLIPWAFF,TGTGCCATCAGTGATGGGGACAGGGGGCGCCTAATTCCTTGGGCTTTCTTT
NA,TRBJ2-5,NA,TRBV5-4,CASSYGTSQGTQYF,TGTGCCAGCAGCTATGGGACGTCTCAAGGGACCCAGTACTTC
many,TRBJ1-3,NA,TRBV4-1,CASSQERGNTIYF,TGCGCCAGCAGCCAAGAGCGAGGAAACACCATATATTTT
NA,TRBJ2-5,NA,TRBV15,CATSRDIGQETQYF,TGTGCCACCAGCAGAGATATCGGGCAAGAGACCCAGTACTTC
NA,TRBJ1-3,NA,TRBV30,CAWNTPSGNTIYF,TGTGCCTGGAATACCCCGTCTGGAAACACCATATATTTT
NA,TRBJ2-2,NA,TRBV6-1,CASTRETGELFF,TGTGCCAGCACCCGGGAAACCGGGGAGCTGTTTTTT
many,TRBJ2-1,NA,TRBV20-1,CSARGYQGSYNEQFF,TGCAGTGCTAGGGGCTACCAGGGCTCCTACAATGAGCAGTTCTTC